A selection of T cell receptor beta chains follows, all from one sample in a study of T cells in Graves' hyperthyroidism and ophthalmopathy. TCRdb analysed the multiplex PCR reads with MiXCR anew, one entry per CDR3 protein. The sample records about 600,000 distinct CDR3 sequences, about 16% being singletons. The source material was blood. Receptors were obtained from a woman aged 40 to 50 with Graves' ophthalmopathy. CDR3s include the opening cysteine and the closing phenylalanine or tryptophan. Fields, in order: V gene, D gene, J gene, clone size, CDR3 protein, CDR3 DNA. D genes are given only for firm matches. Rows may omit the clone size; those that give it use once, few, many or a size class.

V: TRBV6-2/TRBV6-3
D: NA
J: TRBJ1-3
size: few
CDR3: CASSQGPDSGNTIYF
DNA: TGTGCCAGCAGTCAAGGGCCAGACAGCGGAAACACCATATATTTT

V: TRBV6-1
D: TRBD1
J: TRBJ1-5
size: few
CDR3: CASSAGTGGVGNQPQHF
DNA: TGTGCCAGCAGTGCCGGGACAGGGGGCGTTGGCAATCAGCCCCAGCATTTT

V: TRBV2
D: TRBD2
J: TRBJ2-2
size: few
CDR3: CASNRGGNTGELFF
DNA: TGTGCCAGCAACCGGGGGGGTAACACCGGGGAGCTGTTTTTT

V: TRBV19
D: NA
J: TRBJ1-6
size: NA
CDR3: CASKGGGAPLHF
DNA: TGTGCCAGTAAAGGGGGAGGCGCACCCCTCCACTTT

V: TRBV28
D: TRBD1
J: TRBJ2-5
size: many
CDR3: CASSLWTGKEETQYF
DNA: TGTGCCAGCAGTCTCTGGACAGGGAAGGAGGAGACCCAGTACTTC

V: TRBV18
D: NA
J: TRBJ2-3
size: many
CDR3: CASSPPGVGTDTQYF
DNA: TGTGCCAGCTCACCACCCGGAGTGGGCACAGATACGCAGTATTTT

V: TRBV4-1
D: TRBD2
J: TRBJ2-5
size: few
CDR3: CASSQDQRGGSNQETQYF
DNA: TGCGCCAGCAGCCAAGATCAGCGGGGGGGATCTAACCAAGAGACCCAGTACTTC

V: TRBV20-1
D: NA
J: TRBJ1-4
size: few
CDR3: CSARDSAATNEKLFF
DNA: TGCAGTGCTAGAGACTCGGCCGCAACTAATGAAAAACTGTTTTTT

V: TRBV5-6
D: TRBD2
J: TRBJ2-2
size: NA
CDR3: CASSATGGAAGELFF
DNA: TGTGCCAGCAGCGCGACCGGGGGGGCAGCCGGGGAGCTGTTTTTT

V: TRBV5-1
D: TRBD1
J: TRBJ2-1
size: NA
CDR3: CASSMGQGTYNEQFF
DNA: TGCGCCAGCAGCATGGGACAGGGTACCTACAATGAGCAGTTCTTC

V: TRBV20-1
D: TRBD2
J: TRBJ2-7
size: many
CDR3: CSAVPVSGAYEQYF
DNA: TGCAGTGCCGTTCCTGTTAGCGGGGCCTACGAGCAGTACTTC

V: TRBV20-1
D: TRBD1
J: TRBJ2-1
size: few
CDR3: CSAYRGANEQFF
DNA: TGCAGTGCATACAGGGGAGCGAATGAGCAGTTCTTC

V: TRBV7-9
D: NA
J: TRBJ2-7
size: few
CDR3: CASTPRSSYEQYF
DNA: TGTGCCAGCACCCCCCGGAGCTCCTACGAGCAGTACTTC

V: TRBV4-1
D: TRBD1
J: TRBJ2-7
size: few
CDR3: CASSQEGQGLSYEQYF
DNA: TGCGCCAGCAGCCAAGAGGGACAGGGGCTTTCCTACGAGCAGTACTTC

V: TRBV5-1
D: TRBD2
J: TRBJ2-1
size: many
CDR3: CASTLAGALYNEQFF
DNA: TGCGCCAGCACCCTAGCGGGGGCGCTCTACAATGAGCAGTTCTTC

V: TRBV2
D: NA
J: TRBJ2-1
size: NA
CDR3: CASTLGTYNEQFF
DNA: TGTGCCAGCACTCTAGGGACTTACAATGAGCAGTTCTTC

V: TRBV5-1
D: TRBD2
J: TRBJ2-1
size: many
CDR3: CASSLVASGVTYNEQFF
DNA: TGCGCCAGCAGCTTGGTGGCTAGCGGGGTTACCTACAATGAGCAGTTCTTC

V: TRBV12-5
D: NA
J: TRBJ2-6
size: NA
CDR3: CASGSGSSGANVLTF
DNA: TGTGCTAGTGGTTCCGGTAGCTCTGGGGCCAACGTCCTGACTTTC

V: TRBV12-3/TRBV12-4
D: TRBD1
J: TRBJ1-2
size: NA
CDR3: CASSSNYGQGGGYTF
DNA: TGTGCCAGCAGTTCGAATTACGGACAGGGAGGCGGCTACACCTTC

V: TRBV2
D: NA
J: TRBJ1-1
size: many
CDR3: CASSVTGWDTEAFF
DNA: TGTGCCAGCAGCGTGACTGGGTGGGACACTGAAGCTTTCTTT

V: TRBV27
D: NA
J: TRBJ1-5
size: NA
CDR3: CASNPDRGELDQPQHF
DNA: TGTGCCAGCAATCCCGACAGAGGGGAATTGGATCAGCCCCAGCATTTT

V: TRBV5-1
D: NA
J: TRBJ2-3
size: NA
CDR3: CASSAGTSDTQYF
DNA: TGCGCCAGCAGCGCCGGCACCTCAGATACGCAGTATTTT

V: TRBV20-1
D: TRBD1
J: TRBJ2-3
size: few
CDR3: CSGQGRTQYF
DNA: TGCAGTGGACAGGGTAGGACGCAGTATTTT

V: TRBV6-2/TRBV6-3
D: NA
J: TRBJ2-5
size: NA
CDR3: CASSSRTATPLQQETQYF
DNA: TGTGCCAGCAGTAGTCGGACAGCAACCCCCTTACAGCAAGAGACCCAGTACTTC

V: TRBV28
D: TRBD1
J: TRBJ2-3
size: many
CDR3: CASSSSGQVFTQYF
DNA: TGTGCCAGCAGTTCCTCGGGACAGGTATTTACGCAGTATTTT

V: TRBV6-6
D: TRBD2
J: TRBJ2-7
size: NA
CDR3: CASSYSNAGGYEQYF
DNA: TGTGCCAGCAGTTACTCGAACGCCGGGGGGTACGAGCAGTACTTC

V: TRBV3-1
D: NA
J: TRBJ1-2
size: many
CDR3: CASSQDRAYGYTF
DNA: TGTGCCAGCAGCCAAGATCGGGCCTATGGCTACACCTTC

V: TRBV7-9
D: NA
J: TRBJ2-7
size: few
CDR3: CASSLSGTDYEQYF
DNA: TGTGCCAGCAGCTTATCCGGGACGGACTACGAGCAGTACTTC

V: TRBV20-1
D: NA
J: TRBJ2-5
size: many
CDR3: CSATPPSETQYF
DNA: TGCAGTGCCACCCCGCCCTCAGAGACCCAGTACTTC

V: TRBV20-1
D: NA
J: TRBJ2-2
size: NA
CDR3: CSARDPWGREAGELFF
DNA: TGCAGTGCTAGAGATCCTTGGGGCAGGGAGGCCGGGGAGCTGTTTTTT

V: TRBV30
D: TRBD1
J: TRBJ1-2
size: NA
CDR3: CAWIRDRTNYGYTF
DNA: TGTGCCTGGATCCGGGACAGGACTAACTATGGCTACACCTTC

V: TRBV4-1
D: NA
J: TRBJ2-1
size: few
CDR3: CASSFPGKQFF
DNA: TGCGCCAGCAGCTTCCCGGGTAAGCAGTTCTTC

V: TRBV7-9
D: TRBD1
J: TRBJ1-1
size: many
CDR3: CASSLDWGTGWNTEAFF
DNA: TGTGCCAGCAGCTTAGACTGGGGGACAGGGTGGAACACTGAAGCTTTCTTT

V: TRBV3-1
D: NA
J: TRBJ2-3
size: many
CDR3: CASSQEVGPSGSDTQYF
DNA: TGTGCCAGCAGCCAAGAGGTGGGGCCATCCGGTTCAGATACGCAGTATTTT

V: TRBV11-2
D: TRBD1
J: TRBJ2-2
size: many
CDR3: CASSSRTGGGLTGELFF
DNA: TGTGCCAGCAGCTCCCGGACAGGGGGCGGTCTCACCGGGGAGCTGTTTTTT

V: TRBV7-9
D: TRBD2
J: TRBJ2-3
size: NA
CDR3: CASSTGLAGGTDTQYF
DNA: TGTGCCAGCAGCACCGGACTAGCGGGGGGCACAGATACGCAGTATTTT

V: TRBV5-1
D: TRBD1
J: TRBJ2-1
size: many
CDR3: CASSLVRDSYNEQFF
DNA: TGCGCCAGCAGCTTGGTACGGGACAGTTACAATGAGCAGTTCTTC

V: TRBV28
D: NA
J: TRBJ2-7
size: NA
CDR3: CASSWDSPKEQYF
DNA: TGTGCCAGCAGTTGGGACTCCCCCAAAGAGCAGTACTTC

V: TRBV5-1
D: NA
J: TRBJ2-7
size: NA
CDR3: CASSLTQIEQYF
DNA: TGCGCCAGCAGCTTGACTCAGATCGAGCAGTACTTC

V: TRBV12-3/TRBV12-4
D: NA
J: TRBJ2-1
size: NA
CDR3: CASVYYREGEQFF
DNA: TGTGCCAGCGTCTATTACAGGGAGGGTGAGCAGTTCTTC

V: TRBV5-6
D: NA
J: TRBJ1-1
size: NA
CDR3: CASSLVKDSLMNTEAFF
DNA: TGTGCCAGCAGCTTAGTCAAGGACAGCCTAATGAACACTGAAGCTTTCTTT

V: TRBV20-1
D: TRBD2
J: TRBJ2-1
size: NA
CDR3: CSAAKASGSGNEQFF
DNA: TGCAGTGCTGCCAAGGCTAGCGGGAGCGGCAATGAGCAGTTCTTC

V: TRBV5-6
D: NA
J: TRBJ1-1
size: few
CDR3: CASSLAGRWTEAFF
DNA: TGTGCCAGCAGCTTGGCGGGGCGGTGGACTGAAGCTTTCTTT

V: TRBV7-9
D: NA
J: TRBJ2-3
size: many
CDR3: CASSLTGIRTDTQYF
DNA: TGTGCCAGCAGCTTAACAGGGATTCGCACAGATACGCAGTATTTT

V: TRBV20-1
D: NA
J: TRBJ1-3
size: few
CDR3: CSARDAGPGNTIYF
DNA: TGCAGTGCTAGAGATGCAGGGCCTGGAAACACCATATATTTT

V: TRBV7-2
D: NA
J: TRBJ2-2
size: NA
CDR3: CASSQRSGTITGELFF
DNA: TGTGCCAGCAGCCAACGTTCCGGGACAATCACCGGGGAGCTGTTTTTT

V: TRBV14
D: NA
J: TRBJ1-1
size: few
CDR3: CASSQEQGPYEAFF
DNA: TGTGCCAGCAGCCAAGAGCAGGGCCCATATGAAGCTTTCTTT

V: TRBV10-3
D: TRBD1
J: TRBJ2-1
size: few
CDR3: CAISRGTGGRNEQFF
DNA: TGTGCCATCAGTCGCGGGACAGGGGGCCGCAATGAGCAGTTCTTC

V: TRBV18
D: NA
J: TRBJ2-1
size: NA
CDR3: CASSPLSGYVEQFF
DNA: TGTGCCAGCTCACCATTATCAGGGTATGTTGAGCAGTTCTTC

V: TRBV12-5
D: NA
J: TRBJ1-3
size: NA
CDR3: CASGSGGSPLTGNTIYF
DNA: TGTGCTAGTGGTTCCGGGGGGTCCCCCCTTACTGGAAACACCATATATTTT

V: TRBV20-1
D: TRBD2
J: TRBJ2-7
size: NA
CDR3: CSARGTSGSYEQYF
DNA: TGCAGTGCTCGGGGGACTAGCGGGAGCTACGAGCAGTACTTC

V: TRBV6-2/TRBV6-3
D: NA
J: TRBJ1-1
size: NA
CDR3: CASSYSGGTGTEAFF
DNA: TGTGCCAGCAGTTACTCGGGTGGAACGGGGACTGAAGCTTTCTTT

V: TRBV18
D: NA
J: TRBJ1-2
size: NA
CDR3: CASSPPGNFDYGYTF
DNA: TGTGCCAGCTCACCACCGGGAAATTTTGACTATGGCTACACCTTC